This TCR beta chain comes out of a study of chemoradiotherapy in HPV16-positive cancers. About this clone: Its antigen is unidentified.

The repertoire was sequenced with immunoSEQ multiplex PCR; TCRdb's copy has only in-frame clones and lacks some. Here the sample spans about 9,200 clones, around 75% being singletons. Over chemoradiotherapy, repertoires were sampled more than once. Study findings and constraints: HPV-specific T cells were functionally defined from only two HPV16-positive patients. During treatment, candidate HPV-specific clones and E7-related motifs expanded in tumor.

CDR1 and CDR2 from the germline V gene are MNHNY and SVGAGI (reference sequence). Losses at the gene ends were 8 bases for V and 7 bases for J; bases not matched to a gene: 14. The CDR3 is 15 amino acids. The V gene is TRBV6-6, the J gene TRBJ2-1, with TRBD2 matching 7 bases. The source is a human donor with HPV-associated anogenital cancer. The source was tumor tissue, collected from a patient who underwent chemoradiotherapy. For the CDR3, the DNA is TGTGCCAGCGAGCGCCCGACTAGCCCAGGGAATGAGCAGTTCTTC. As protein: CASERPTSPGNEQFF.